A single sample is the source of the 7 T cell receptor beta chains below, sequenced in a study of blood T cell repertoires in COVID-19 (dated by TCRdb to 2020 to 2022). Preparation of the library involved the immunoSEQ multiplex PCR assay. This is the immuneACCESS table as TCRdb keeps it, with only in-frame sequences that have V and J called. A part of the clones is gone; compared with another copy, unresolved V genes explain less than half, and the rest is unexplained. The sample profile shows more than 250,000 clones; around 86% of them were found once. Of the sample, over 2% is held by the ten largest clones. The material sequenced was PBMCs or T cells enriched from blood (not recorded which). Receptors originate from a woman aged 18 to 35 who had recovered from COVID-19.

The CDR3 loop is CASSQGEPGNTIYF. The CDR3 coding sequence is TGCGCCAGCAGCCAAGGGGAGCCTGGAAACACCATATATTTT. The V gene is TRBV4-3, the J gene TRBJ1-3; D not certain. With 1 base removed from V and 2 bases from J, the gap between germline ends came to 6 bases. Germline CDR1 LGHNA, CDR2 YSLEER. This CDR3 contains 14 residues.

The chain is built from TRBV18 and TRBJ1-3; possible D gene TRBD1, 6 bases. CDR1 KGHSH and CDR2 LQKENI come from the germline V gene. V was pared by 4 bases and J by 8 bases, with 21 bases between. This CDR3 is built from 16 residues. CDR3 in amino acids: CASSLNGGWDTDTIYF. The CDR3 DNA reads TGTGCCAGCTCACTTAATGGGGGCTGGGATACAGACACCATATATTTT.

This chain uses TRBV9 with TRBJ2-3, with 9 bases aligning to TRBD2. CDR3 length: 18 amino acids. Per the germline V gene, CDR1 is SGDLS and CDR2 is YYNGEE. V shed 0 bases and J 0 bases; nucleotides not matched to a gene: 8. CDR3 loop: CASSVVGLAYESTDTQYF. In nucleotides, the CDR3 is TGTGCCAGCAGCGTAGTGGGACTAGCCTACGAGAGCACAGATACGCAGTATTTT.

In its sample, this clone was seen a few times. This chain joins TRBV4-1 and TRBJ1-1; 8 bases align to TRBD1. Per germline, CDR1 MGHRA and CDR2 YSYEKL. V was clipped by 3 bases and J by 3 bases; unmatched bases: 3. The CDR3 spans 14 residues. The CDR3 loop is CASSHLTGDTEAFF. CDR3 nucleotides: TGCGCCAGCAGCCATCTGACAGGGGACACTGAAGCTTTCTTT.

The CDR3 DNA follows: TGCGCCAGCAGCTTGTCGAGACAGCGCTCTGGGGCCAACGTCCTGACTTTC. Translation gives CASSLSRQRSGANVLTF. V gene TRBV5-1 combines with J gene TRBJ2-6; possible D gene TRBD1, 5 bases. The CDR3 length is 17 residues. CDR1 and CDR2 (germline): SGHRS, YFSETQ. V was pared by 1 base and J by 0 bases, with 11 bases between.

CDR3 nucleotides: TGTGCCTGGAGTGGACAGGGGGGAGATACGCAGTATTTT. Protein product: CAWSGQGGDTQYF. The genes are TRBV30 and TRBJ2-3; 9 nucleotides align to TRBD1. CDR1 GTSNPN and CDR2 SVGIG come from the germline V gene (reference sequence). V shed 1 base, J shed 5 bases, and the junction held 1 base outside the gene matches. The CDR3 consists of 13 residues. Variable domain in full (rest from reference TRBV30 and TRBJ2-3): SQTIHQWPATLVQPVGSPLSLECTVEGTSNPNLYWYRQAAGRGLQLLFYSVGIGQISSEVPQNLSASRPQDRQFILSSKKLLLSDSGFYLCAWSGQGGDTQYFGPGTRLTVL.

CDR3 coding DNA: TGTGCCAGCCGACGGGTGGTTAACTACGAGCAGTACTTC. Its protein is CASRRVVNYEQYF. This chain uses TRBV11-2 with TRBJ2-7; D is unresolved. Deletions cut 8 bases from V and 3 bases from J, with 14 bases between. The CDR3 is 13 residues long. Germline assignment: CDR1 SGHAT and CDR2 FQNNGV.